The 14 T cell receptor beta chains presented below share a single source sample, sequenced in a study of beta chain features in type 1 diabetes. For these receptors, no antigen is known. The sequenced template was cDNA made from the entire isolated RNA. The assay was immunoSEQ multiplex PCR, and TCRdb's table has in-frame clones only and misses some. The repertoire has some 640,000 clones, roughly 13% of them found once; the top ten carry 0.035% to 0.04%. Study results and limitations: A moderate, significant TCRB CDR3 shortening appeared in type 1 diabetes across four CD4+ subsets.

Sequencing was carried out using naive CD4+ T cells from blood. These receptors all come from a man aged 18 to 29 with type 1 diabetes.

Of note for this clone: This same CDR3 is encoded by further DNA sequences in the sample. The rearrangement uses TRBV15 and TRBJ2-5, with D perhaps TRBD1 (6 bases). V was clipped by 5 bases and J by 5 bases, with 21 bases between them. The CDR3 is 16 amino acids. Per germline, CDR1 LNHNV and CDR2 YYDKDF (reference sequence). The CDR3 DNA reads as TGTGCCACCAGCCGAAGGGGTCCAGGGCAGGGGGAGACCCAGTACTTC. Translation: CATSRRGPGQGETQYF.

This clone was counted a few times. The chain recombines TRBV4-3 with TRBJ2-4; possibly TRBD1 for D (5 bases). V was trimmed by 1 base and J by 6 bases, leaving 13 bases between them. This CDR3 has 15 amino acids. Germline V CDR1 and CDR2: LGHNA, YSLEER. The CDR3 sequence is CASSQGQGRANIQYF. The CDR3 DNA reads TGCGCCAGCAGCCAAGGGCAGGGAAGGGCAAACATTCAGTACTTC.

The J gene is TRBJ2-3, the V gene TRBV27; D remains ambiguous. Trimming removed 3 bases from V and 5 bases from J, with 9 bases in between. The CDR3 consists of 13 residues. Germline-derived CDR1 and CDR2 are MNHEY and SMNVEV (reference sequence). The CDR3 coding sequence is TGTGCCAGCAGTTTGCTTCCGCAAGATACGCAGTATTTT. Its protein product is CASSLLPQDTQYF.

The chain is built from TRBV13 and TRBJ2-1; 16 positions agree with TRBD2. Germline lookup yields CDR1 PRHDT and CDR2 FYEKMQ (reference sequence). This CDR3 has 15 amino acids. Germline trimming cut 3 bases from V and 12 bases from J; bases unmatched to any gene: 5. The CDR3 DNA reads TGTGCCAGCAGCTTGGGGACTAGCGGGAGGGCCCGGCAGTTCTTC. This encodes CASSLGTSGRARQFF.

This clone was seen a handful of times. V is TRBV7-2 and J is TRBJ1-6, with 7 bases matching TRBD1. V lost 5 bases, J lost 2 bases, and 3 bases stayed unmatched. The germline V gene encodes CDR1 SGHTA and CDR2 FQGNSA. The CDR3 sequence is 15 residues long. CDR3 residues: CASSTDRTYNSPLHF. Written as DNA, the CDR3 is TGTGCCAGCAGCACGGACAGGACCTATAATTCACCCCTCCACTTT.

J is TRBJ2-1 and V is TRBV5-1; unclear D gene. Between the trimmed V and J ends, which lost 3 bases and 0 bases, there was a span of 10 bases. The germline CDR1 and CDR2 sequences are SGHRS and YFSETQ. This CDR3 contains 15 residues. The CDR3 bases are TGCGCCAGCAGCTCGGGTGCGAGCTCCTACAATGAGCAGTTCTTC. Translated: CASSSGASSYNEQFF.

The gene calls are TRBV14 and TRBJ2-3, with 13 bases identical to TRBD2. Germline CDR1 reads SGHDN; CDR2 reads FVKESK. Germline trimming cut 6 bases from V and 4 bases from J; bases unmatched to any gene: 13. This CDR3 is 18 amino acids long. The CDR3 here is CASRPTSGRARRADTQYF. Written as DNA, the CDR3 is TGTGCCAGCAGGCCTACTAGCGGGAGGGCCCGAAGGGCAGATACGCAGTATTTT.

This clone has just a few counts. The chain combines TRBV7-6 with TRBJ1-2; D is ambiguous. This CDR3 is 15 amino acids long. V was clipped by 2 bases and J by 0 bases, with 10 bases between them. Germline loops: CDR1 SGHVS, CDR2 FNYEAQ. The CDR3 nucleotides are TGTGCCAGCAGCTTACAGCCGACCACTAACTATGGCTACACCTTC. As protein: CASSLQPTTNYGYTF.

The chain employs TRBV5-1 and TRBJ2-1; 9 bases are shared with TRBD1. Germline V gene lookup returns CDR1 SGHRS and CDR2 YFSETQ. The CDR3 is 15 amino acids. V lost 4 bases to trimming and J lost 5 bases; unmatched junction nucleotides: 7. CDR3 loop: CASSLRWTGDNEQFF. The CDR3 DNA sequence: TGCGCCAGCAGCCTCCGTTGGACAGGGGACAATGAGCAGTTCTTC.

This chain links TRBV20-1 with TRBJ2-7; D remains ambiguous. Trimming pared 1 base from V and 6 bases from J, leaving 7 bases between. Germline assignment: CDR1 DFQATT and CDR2 SNEGSKA (reference sequence). This CDR3 has 11 residues. The chain's CDR3 is CSARGDSEQYF. The CDR3 DNA reads TGCAGTGCTAGAGGTGATTCCGAGCAGTACTTC.

This clone turned up a few times. V gene TRBV14 combines with J gene TRBJ1-5; D not resolved. CDR3 size: 12 residues. Trimming pared 0 bases from V and 11 bases from J, leaving 8 bases between. Germline V gives CDR1 SGHDN, CDR2 FVKESK. CDR3 residues: CASSQDHGSQHF. The CDR3, as DNA: TGTGCCAGCAGCCAAGACCATGGGTCCCAGCATTTT.

On this clone: Other DNA sequences in this sample translate to the same CDR3. CDR3 sequence reads: CASSVSGGPYEQYF. The CDR3 bases are TGTGCCAGCAGCGTATCCGGGGGACCCTACGAGCAGTACTTC. This chain joins TRBV9 and TRBJ2-7; D may be TRBD2 (6 bases). The CDR3 extends over 14 amino acids. Germline V gene sequence: CDR1 SGDLS, CDR2 YYNGEE. V gave up 1 base and J gave up 2 bases, with 10 bases separating them.

This clone occurred a few times. The genes are TRBV7-9 and TRBJ2-3, with 8 nucleotides matching TRBD1. Per germline, CDR1 SEHNR and CDR2 FQNEAQ (reference sequence). The CDR3 totals 13 residues. The V segment lost 6 bases and the J segment 5 bases; nucleotides outside the gene matches: 4. DNA for the CDR3: TGTGCCAGCAGTCGAACAGGGGGAGATACGCAGTATTTT. This codes for CASSRTGGDTQYF. The complete variable domain, with remaining parts taken from reference TRBV7-9 and TRBJ2-3, reads DTGVSQNPRHKITKRGQNVTFRCDPISEHNRLYWYRQTLGQGPEFLTYFQNEAQLEKSRLLSDRFSAERPKGSFSTLEIQRTEQGDSAMYLCASSRTGGDTQYFGPGTRLTVL.

This clone was recorded a few times. The rearrangement joins TRBV6-5 to TRBJ2-3; 8 bases are a match to TRBD1. Germline loops: CDR1 MNHEY, CDR2 SVGAGI. The CDR3 spans 14 residues. The V and J ends lost 7 bases and 3 bases, in that order; junction bases with no gene match: 6. The DNA for the CDR3 is TGTGCCAGCACCCTCAGGGGGCAGACAGATACGCAGTATTTT. This encodes CASTLRGQTDTQYF.